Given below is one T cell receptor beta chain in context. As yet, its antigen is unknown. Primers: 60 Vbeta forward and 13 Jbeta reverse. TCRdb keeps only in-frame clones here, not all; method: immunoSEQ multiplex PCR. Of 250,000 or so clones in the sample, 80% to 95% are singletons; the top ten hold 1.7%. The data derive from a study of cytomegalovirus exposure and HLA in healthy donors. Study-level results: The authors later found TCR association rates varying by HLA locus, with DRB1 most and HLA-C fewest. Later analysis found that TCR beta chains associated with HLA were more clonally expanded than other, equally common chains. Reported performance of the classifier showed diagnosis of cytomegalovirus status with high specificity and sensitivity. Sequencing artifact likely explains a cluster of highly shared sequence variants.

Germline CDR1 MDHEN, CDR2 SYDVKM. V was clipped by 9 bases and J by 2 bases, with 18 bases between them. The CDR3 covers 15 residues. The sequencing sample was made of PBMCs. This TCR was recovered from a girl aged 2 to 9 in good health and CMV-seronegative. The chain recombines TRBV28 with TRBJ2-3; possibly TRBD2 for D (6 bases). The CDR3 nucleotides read TGTGCCAGTTTCCCGCTAGCGAGCAACACAGATACGCAGTATTTT. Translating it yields CASFPLASNTDTQYF.